This TCR beta chain was sequenced for a study of blood T cell repertoires in COVID-19 (dated by TCRdb to 2019 to 2021). For the study in its entirety: Samples covering the acute and convalescent phases of COVID-19 were provided by collaborators in the United States, Italy and Spain. The prospective study material was composed of cDNA or gDNA derived from T cells, B-cell-depleted T cells, or PBMCs. The dataset comprised deeply sampled blood TCRbeta repertoires from subjects exposed to, actively infected with, or recovered from COVID-19. The repertoires were released in a freely available public database intended as a resource for research on the immune response to SARS-CoV-2. Samples were obtained from the ongoing ImmuneRACE study (first 160 participants) and from about 1,300 subjects provided by 6 global collaborators. A de-identified subject ID, COVID-19 status, age in years and sex were almost always included in the sample metadata. HLA class I and class II types, where available, came from metadata supplied by the sample provider rather than from assay-based typing. Points the paper makes about the study in general: Clinical and demographic metadata were provided uncurated, with the amount varying by source and participant.

Note on this clone: Its antigen remains unidentified. Per-base qualities were not stored, and no clone one base away is much larger.

The junction carries 18 bases between V and J, which are trimmed by 3 bases and 5 bases respectively. The CDR3 starts with the cysteine, ends with the phenylalanine, and has 15 residues. Of the read, only the CDR3 DNA is kept; its 45 bases are in frame from base 1. As encoded in the germline V gene, CDR1 is SGHTS while CDR2 is YDEGEE. TCRbeta CDR3 regions were amplified from genomic DNA by means of the immunoSEQ Assay, a bias-controlled multiplex PCR. The published analysis was carried out like this. The number of nucleated cells in each sample was estimated by amplification of reference gene primers within the assay. Sequence reads were collapsed and filtered to measure the absolute abundance of every unique TCRbeta CDR3 rearrangement. For each sample, productive Simpson clonality was calculated by taking the square root of Simpson's diversity index across productive rearrangements. TCRdb holds this immuneACCESS table with in-frame rearrangements only. Some clones are missing; in checked studies, unresolved V genes explain under half, and the rest has no known cause. V and J calls and clone size are copied from that table; D and trimming were computed from the DNA. Within this sample are fewer than 150,000 clones, with about four fifths of them counted one time only. The ten largest account for around 20% of the sample.

Each collaborating institution followed its own protocols to collect whole blood in K2EDTA tubes. For TCRbeta analysis, collaborators shipped samples in one of three forms: frozen whole blood, isolated PBMCs, or DNA extracted from either of those sample types. The receptor comes from an elderly man with acute or convalescent COVID-19. Sequencing was performed on peripheral blood. This sequence uses TRBV5-8 and TRBJ2-7, and perhaps TRBD1 as D gene, on 5 matching bases. CDR3 region: CASSSPRVVIHEQYF. The base sequence is TGTGCCAGCAGCTCGCCCAGGGTGGTGATCCACGAGCAGTACTTC.